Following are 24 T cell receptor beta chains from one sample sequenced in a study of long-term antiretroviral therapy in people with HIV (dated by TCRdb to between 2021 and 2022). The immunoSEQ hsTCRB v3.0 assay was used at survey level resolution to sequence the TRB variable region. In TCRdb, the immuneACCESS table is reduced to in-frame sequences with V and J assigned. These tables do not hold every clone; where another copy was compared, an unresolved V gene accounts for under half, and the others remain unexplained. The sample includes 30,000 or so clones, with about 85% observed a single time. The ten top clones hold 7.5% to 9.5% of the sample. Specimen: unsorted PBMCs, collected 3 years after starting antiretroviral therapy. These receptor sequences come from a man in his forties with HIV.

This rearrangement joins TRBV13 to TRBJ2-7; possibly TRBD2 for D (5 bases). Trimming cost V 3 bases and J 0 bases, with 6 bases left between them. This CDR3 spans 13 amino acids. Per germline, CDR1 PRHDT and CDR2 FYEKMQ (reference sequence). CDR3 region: CASSLGSSYEQYF. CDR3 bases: TGTGCCAGCAGCTTGGGGAGCTCCTACGAGCAGTACTTC.

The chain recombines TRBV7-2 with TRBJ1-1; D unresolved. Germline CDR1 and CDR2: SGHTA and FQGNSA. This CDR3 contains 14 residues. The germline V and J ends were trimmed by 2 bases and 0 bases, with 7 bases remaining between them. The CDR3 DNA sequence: TGTGCCAGCAGCTTAATAGGGTTGAACACTGAAGCTTTCTTT. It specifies CASSLIGLNTEAFF.

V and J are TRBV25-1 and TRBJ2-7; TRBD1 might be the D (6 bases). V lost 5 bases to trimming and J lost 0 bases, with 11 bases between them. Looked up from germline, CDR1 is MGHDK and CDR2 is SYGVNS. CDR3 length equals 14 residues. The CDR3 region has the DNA TGTGCCAGCAGTATTACAGGGTACTCCTACGAGCAGTACTTC. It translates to CASSITGYSYEQYF.

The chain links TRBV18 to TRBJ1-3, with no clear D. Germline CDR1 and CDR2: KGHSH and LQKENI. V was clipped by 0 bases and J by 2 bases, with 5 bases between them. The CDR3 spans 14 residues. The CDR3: CASSPPSAGNTIYF. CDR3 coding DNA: TGTGCCAGCTCACCACCCAGCGCTGGAAACACCATATATTTT.

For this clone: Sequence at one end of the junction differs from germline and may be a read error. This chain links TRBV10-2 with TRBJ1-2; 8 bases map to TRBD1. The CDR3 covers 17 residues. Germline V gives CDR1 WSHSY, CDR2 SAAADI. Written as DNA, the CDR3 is TGCGCCAGCAGTGAGTCTGGTGACAGGGGTGTCAGGAAAGGATGTAGCTTC. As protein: CASSESGDRGVRKGCSF.

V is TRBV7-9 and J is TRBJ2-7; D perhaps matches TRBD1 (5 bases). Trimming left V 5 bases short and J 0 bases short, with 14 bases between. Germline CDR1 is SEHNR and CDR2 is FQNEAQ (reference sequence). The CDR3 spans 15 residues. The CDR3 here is CASSPPGISSYEQYF. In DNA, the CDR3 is TGTGCCAGCAGCCCACCAGGGATAAGCTCCTACGAGCAGTACTTC.

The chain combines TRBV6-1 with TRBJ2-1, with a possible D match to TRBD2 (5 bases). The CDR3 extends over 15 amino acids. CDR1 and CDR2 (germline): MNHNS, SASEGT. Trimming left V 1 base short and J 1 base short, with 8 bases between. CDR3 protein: CASSEEEGSYNEQFF. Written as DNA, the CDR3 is TGTGCCAGCAGTGAAGAAGAGGGATCCTACAATGAGCAGTTCTTC.

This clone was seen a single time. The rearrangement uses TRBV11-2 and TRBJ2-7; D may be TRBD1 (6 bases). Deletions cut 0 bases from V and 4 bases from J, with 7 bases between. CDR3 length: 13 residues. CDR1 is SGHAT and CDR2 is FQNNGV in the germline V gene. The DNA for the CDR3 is TGTGCCAGCAGCTTAGATCAGGGGTACGAGCAGTACTTC. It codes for CASSLDQGYEQYF.

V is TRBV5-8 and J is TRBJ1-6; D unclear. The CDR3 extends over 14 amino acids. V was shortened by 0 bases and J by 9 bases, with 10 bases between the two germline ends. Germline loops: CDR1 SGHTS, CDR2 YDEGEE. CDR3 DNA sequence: TGTGCCAGCAGCTTGGGTACGGAAGGTTCACCCCTCCACTTT. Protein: CASSLGTEGSPLHF.

In DNA, the CDR3 is TGTGCCAGCAGTCGCGACCGTGCCGTACGCGAGCAGTACTTC. Translating it yields CASSRDRAVREQYF. The genes are TRBV27 and TRBJ2-7, with unresolved D. There are 14 residues in the CDR3. The V and J ends lost 5 bases and 6 bases respectively, with 17 bases between them. Germline-derived CDR1 and CDR2 are MNHEY and SMNVEV (reference sequence).

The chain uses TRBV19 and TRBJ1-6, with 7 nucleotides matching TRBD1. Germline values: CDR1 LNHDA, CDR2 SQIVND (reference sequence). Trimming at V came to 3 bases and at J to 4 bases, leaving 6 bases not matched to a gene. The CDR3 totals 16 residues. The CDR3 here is CASSIVGQPYNSPLHF. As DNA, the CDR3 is TGTGCCAGTAGTATTGTGGGACAGCCATATAATTCACCCCTCCACTTT.

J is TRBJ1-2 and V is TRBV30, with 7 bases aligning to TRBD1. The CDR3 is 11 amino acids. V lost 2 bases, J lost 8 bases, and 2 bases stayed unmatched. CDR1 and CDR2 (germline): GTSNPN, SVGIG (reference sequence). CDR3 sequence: CAWSIQGGYTF. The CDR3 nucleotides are TGTGCCTGGAGTATACAGGGGGGCTACACCTTC.

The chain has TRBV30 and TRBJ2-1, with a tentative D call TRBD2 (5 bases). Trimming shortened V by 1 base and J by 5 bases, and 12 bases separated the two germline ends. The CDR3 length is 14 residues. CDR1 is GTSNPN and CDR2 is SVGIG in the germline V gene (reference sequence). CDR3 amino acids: CAWSGPSRHNEQFF. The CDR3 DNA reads TGTGCCTGGAGTGGGCCTAGCCGCCACAATGAGCAGTTCTTC.

The CDR3 DNA follows: TGTGCCAGCAGGGGACACACTGCAGGGGGCACTGAAGCTTTCTTT. Encoded protein: CASRGHTAGGTEAFF. The rearrangement uses TRBV25-1 and TRBJ1-1; 7 nucleotides match TRBD1. CDR1 is MGHDK, CDR2 SYGVNS, per germline. J gave up 4 bases and V 6 bases, and 11 bases lay outside the gene matches. The CDR3 runs to 15 residues.

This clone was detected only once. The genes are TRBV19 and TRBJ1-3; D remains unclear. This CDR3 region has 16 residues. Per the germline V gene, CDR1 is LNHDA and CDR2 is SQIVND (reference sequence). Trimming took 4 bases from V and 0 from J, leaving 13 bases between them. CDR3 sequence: CASSRGLQASGNTIYF. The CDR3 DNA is TGTGCCAGTAGTAGGGGATTGCAGGCCTCTGGAAACACCATATATTTT.

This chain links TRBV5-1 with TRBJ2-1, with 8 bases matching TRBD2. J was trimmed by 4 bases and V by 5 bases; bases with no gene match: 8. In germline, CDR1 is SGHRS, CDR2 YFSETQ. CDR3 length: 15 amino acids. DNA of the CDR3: TGCGCCAGCAGGCGACCGGGAGGGCCGTACAATGAGCAGTTCTTC. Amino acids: CASRRPGGPYNEQFF.

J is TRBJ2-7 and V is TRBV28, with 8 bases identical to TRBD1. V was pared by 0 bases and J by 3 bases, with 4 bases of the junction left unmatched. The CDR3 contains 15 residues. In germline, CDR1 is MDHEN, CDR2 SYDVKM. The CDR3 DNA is TGTGCCAGCAGTTTATGGGTGACAGGGGACTACGAGCAGTACTTC. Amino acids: CASSLWVTGDYEQYF. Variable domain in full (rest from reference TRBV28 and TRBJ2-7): DVKVTQSSRYLVKRTGEKVFLECVQDMDHENMFWYRQDPGLGLRLIYFSYDVKMKEKGDIPEGYSVSREKKERFSLILESASTNQTSMYLCASSLWVTGDYEQYFGPGTRLTVT.

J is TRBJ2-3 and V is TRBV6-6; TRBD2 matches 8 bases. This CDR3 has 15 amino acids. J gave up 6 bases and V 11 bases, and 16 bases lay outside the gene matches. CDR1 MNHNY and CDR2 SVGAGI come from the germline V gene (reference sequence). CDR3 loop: CASGGVNELVDTQYF. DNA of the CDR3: TGTGCCTCGGGAGGGGTAAATGAACTAGTGGATACGCAGTATTTT.

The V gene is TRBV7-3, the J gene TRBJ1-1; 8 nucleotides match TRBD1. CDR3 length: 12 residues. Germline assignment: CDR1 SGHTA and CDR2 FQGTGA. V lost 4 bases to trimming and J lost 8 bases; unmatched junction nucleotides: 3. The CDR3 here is CASSSGTGEAFF. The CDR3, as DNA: TGTGCCAGCAGCTCCGGGACAGGAGAAGCTTTCTTT.

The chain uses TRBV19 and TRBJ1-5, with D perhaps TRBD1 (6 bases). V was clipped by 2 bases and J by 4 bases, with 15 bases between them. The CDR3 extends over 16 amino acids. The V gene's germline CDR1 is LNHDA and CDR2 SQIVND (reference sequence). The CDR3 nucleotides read TGTGCCAGTAGTATAAATCGAGGCAGGGGAAATCAGCCCCAGCATTTT. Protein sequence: CASSINRGRGNQPQHF.

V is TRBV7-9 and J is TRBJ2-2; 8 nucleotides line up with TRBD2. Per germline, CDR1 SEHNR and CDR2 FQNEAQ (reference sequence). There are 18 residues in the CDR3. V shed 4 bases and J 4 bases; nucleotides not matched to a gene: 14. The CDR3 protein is CASSSLGGAGATTGELFF. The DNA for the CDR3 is TGTGCCAGCAGCTCCCTCGGGGGAGCGGGAGCAACCACCGGGGAGCTGTTTTTT.

CDR3: CASRRGAGNTEAFF. DNA for the CDR3: TGTGCCAGCAGGCGGGGGGCAGGGAACACTGAAGCTTTCTTT. The chain carries TRBV27 and TRBJ1-1; D possibly corresponds to TRBD1 (6 bases). This CDR3 comprises 14 residues. V dropped 6 bases and J dropped 1 base, with 12 bases sitting between them. CDR1 MNHEY and CDR2 SMNVEV come from the germline V gene (reference sequence).

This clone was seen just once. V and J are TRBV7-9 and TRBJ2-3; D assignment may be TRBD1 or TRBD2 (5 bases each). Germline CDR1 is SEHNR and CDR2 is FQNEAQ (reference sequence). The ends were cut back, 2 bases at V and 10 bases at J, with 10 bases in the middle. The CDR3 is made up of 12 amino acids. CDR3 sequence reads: CASSLLGVPQYF. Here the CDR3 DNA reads TGTGCCAGCAGCTTATTGGGGGTCCCGCAGTATTTT. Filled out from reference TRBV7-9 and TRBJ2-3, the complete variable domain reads DTGVSQNPRHKITKRGQNVTFRCDPISEHNRLYWYRQTLGQGPEFLTYFQNEAQLEKSRLLSDRFSAERPKGSFSTLEIQRTEQGDSAMYLCASSLLGVPQYFGPGTRLTVL.

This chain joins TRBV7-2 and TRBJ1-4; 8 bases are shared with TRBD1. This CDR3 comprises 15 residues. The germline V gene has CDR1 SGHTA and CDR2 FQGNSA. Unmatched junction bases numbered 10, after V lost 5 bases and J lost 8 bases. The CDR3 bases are TGTGCCAGCAGCCTGTGGACAGGGACTCCCGAAAAACTGTTTTTT. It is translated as CASSLWTGTPEKLFF.